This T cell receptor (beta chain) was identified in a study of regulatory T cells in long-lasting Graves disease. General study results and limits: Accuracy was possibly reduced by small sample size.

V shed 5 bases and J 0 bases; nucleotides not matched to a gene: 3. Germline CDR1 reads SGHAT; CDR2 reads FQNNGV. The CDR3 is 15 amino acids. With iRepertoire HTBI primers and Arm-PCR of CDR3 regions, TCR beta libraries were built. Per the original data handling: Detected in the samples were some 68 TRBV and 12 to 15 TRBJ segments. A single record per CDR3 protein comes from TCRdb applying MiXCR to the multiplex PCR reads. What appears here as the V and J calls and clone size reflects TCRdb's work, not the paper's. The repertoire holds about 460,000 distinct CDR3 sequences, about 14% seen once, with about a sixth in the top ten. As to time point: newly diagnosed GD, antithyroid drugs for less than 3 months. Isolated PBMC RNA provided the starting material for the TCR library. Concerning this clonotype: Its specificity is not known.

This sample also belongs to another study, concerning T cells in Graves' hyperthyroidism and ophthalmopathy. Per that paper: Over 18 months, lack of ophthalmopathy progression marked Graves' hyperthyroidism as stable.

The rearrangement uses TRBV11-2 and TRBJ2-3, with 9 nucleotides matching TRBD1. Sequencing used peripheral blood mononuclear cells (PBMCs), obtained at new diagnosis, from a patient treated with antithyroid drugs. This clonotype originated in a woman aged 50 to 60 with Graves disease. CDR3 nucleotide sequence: TGTGCCAGCAGCCAAGGACAGGGGAGCACAGATACGCAGTATTTT. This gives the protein CASSQGQGSTDTQYF.